The 9 T cell receptor beta chains reported below all come from one sample, sequenced in a study of tumor-infiltrating lymphocytes in localized non-small cell lung cancer. Repertoires were generated with immunoSEQ multiplex PCR, while TCRdb's copy carries only in-frame clones and drops some. Found here are some 30,000 clones, 80% to 90% of them singletons; the top ten hold approximately 2%. What was sequenced was lung tumor tissue. All receptors come from a human donor with non-small cell lung cancer.

The gene calls are TRBV30 and TRBJ2-7, with TRBD2 matching 8 bases. CDR1 and CDR2 (germline): GTSNPN, SVGIG (reference sequence). CDR3 size: 15 residues. Trimming took 0 bases from V and 6 from J; bases not matched to a gene: 10. The CDR3: CAWSVRTSSPREQYF. CDR3 bases: TGTGCCTGGAGTGTAAGGACTAGCTCGCCCCGCGAGCAGTACTTC.

In its sample, this clone was seen a few times. V is TRBV6-5 and J is TRBJ2-2; the D is unclear. The germline V gene encodes CDR1 MNHEY and CDR2 SVGAGI. Trimming took off 6 bases at V and 6 bases at J, with 14 bases between the two ends. The CDR3 is made up of 14 amino acids. CDR3 sequence reads: CASRNHLIPGELFF. DNA for the CDR3: TGTGCCAGCAGGAACCATTTGATACCCGGGGAGCTGTTTTTT.

The CDR3, as DNA: TGTGCCAGCCGGACTAGCGGGGGATGGGAGACCCAGTACTTC. It is translated as CASRTSGGWETQYF. The genes are TRBV30 and TRBJ2-5; 13 bases line up with TRBD2. CDR3 length equals 14 residues. In germline, CDR1 is GTSNPN, CDR2 SVGIG (reference sequence). The V gene end was trimmed by 8 bases and the J gene end by 5 bases; junction bases not matched to a gene: 8.

This clone was observed a single time. The chain uses TRBV6-5 and TRBJ2-3; weak D call: TRBD1 (6 bases). Trimming shortened V by 7 bases and J by 3 bases, and 11 bases separated the two germline ends. Germline CDR1 and CDR2: MNHEY and SVGAGI. The CDR3 spans 13 residues. CDR3: CASTGANTDTQYF. The CDR3 nucleotides are TGTGCCAGCACAGGGGCTAATACAGATACGCAGTATTTT.

This clone appeared a single time. The chain employs TRBV2 and TRBJ1-2, with 7 bases matching TRBD1. The ends lost 9 bases at V and 1 base at J; junction bases unmatched: 5. There are 13 residues in the CDR3. Germline lookup yields CDR1 SNHLY and CDR2 FYNNEI. Written as DNA, the CDR3 is TGTGCCAGTGGACAGGTGATTAACTATGGCTACACCTTC. This encodes CASGQVINYGYTF.

The chain employs TRBV30 and TRBJ2-1; D is undetermined. The CDR3 is 11 amino acids. V shed 4 bases and J shed 0 bases, with 1 base lying between them. Per germline, CDR1 GTSNPN and CDR2 SVGIG (reference sequence). CDR3 residues: CAWTSYNEQFF. CDR3 in DNA: TGTGCCTGGACCTCCTACAATGAGCAGTTCTTC.

The V call is TRBV5-6, the J call TRBJ2-5; possibly TRBD1 for D (6 bases). V was trimmed by 2 bases and J by 5 bases, leaving 16 bases between them. Germline V gene data show CDR1 as SGHDT and CDR2 as YYEEEE. The CDR3 loop spans 15 amino acids. This CDR3 reads CASSLRTVSQETQYF. For the CDR3, the DNA is TGTGCCAGCAGCTTAAGGACAGTCTCCCAGGAGACCCAGTACTTC.

The chain links TRBV5-6 to TRBJ1-2; 10 bases agree with TRBD1. CDR1 SGHDT and CDR2 YYEEEE come from the germline V gene. CDR3 size: 12 residues. J gave up 3 bases and V 9 bases, and 2 bases lay outside the gene matches. CDR3 residues: CATGTGDYGYTF. The CDR3 DNA sequence: TGTGCCACCGGGACAGGGGACTATGGCTACACCTTC.

The chain is built from TRBV5-4 and TRBJ2-4; no clear D gene. The CDR3 consists of 15 residues. Germline values: CDR1 SGHNT, CDR2 YYREEE (reference sequence). The V and J ends lost 1 base and 2 bases respectively, with 10 bases between them. CDR3: CASSLRLRTKNIQYF. CDR3 in DNA: TGTGCCAGCAGCTTGCGTCTGAGGACCAAAAACATTCAGTACTTC.